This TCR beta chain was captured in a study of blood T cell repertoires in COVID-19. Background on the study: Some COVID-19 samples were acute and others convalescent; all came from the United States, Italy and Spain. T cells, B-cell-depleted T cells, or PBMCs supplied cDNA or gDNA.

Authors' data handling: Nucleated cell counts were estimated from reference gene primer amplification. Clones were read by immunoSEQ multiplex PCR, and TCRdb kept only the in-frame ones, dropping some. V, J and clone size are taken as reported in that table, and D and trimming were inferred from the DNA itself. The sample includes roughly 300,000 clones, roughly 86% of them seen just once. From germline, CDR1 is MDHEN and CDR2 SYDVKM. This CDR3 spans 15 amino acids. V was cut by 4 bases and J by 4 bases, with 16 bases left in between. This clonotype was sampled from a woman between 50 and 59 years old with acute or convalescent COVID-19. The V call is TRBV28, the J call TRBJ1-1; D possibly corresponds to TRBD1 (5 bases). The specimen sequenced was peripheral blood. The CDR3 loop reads CASSYGRGEGTEAFF. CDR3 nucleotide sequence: TGTGCCAGCAGTTACGGTCGAGGGGAGGGCACTGAAGCTTTCTTT.